This T cell receptor beta chain was identified during a study of T-cell reconstitution after alpha-beta-depleted transplantation in children. Findings and limits, study-wide: T-cell numbers and diversity, one year after transplant, stemmed largely from T cells that were newly produced. Surviving recipient T cells and intrathymic progenitors accounted for some patients' high TCRbeta diversity at day 60. Expanded graft clones numbering several hundred reportedly gave rise to alpha-beta T cells about two months after transplant.

This clonotype was detected ten times or more. Its antigen is currently unknown. Germline CDR1 reads MDHEN; CDR2 reads SYDVKM. This CDR3 spans 16 amino acids. The J segment lost 4 bases and the V segment lost 3 bases, leaving 8 bases of the junction unmatched. TCRbeta library construction was performed incorporating unique molecular identifiers. MiXCR, run by TCRdb on the PCR reads, gives a single entry per CDR3 protein. The table lists almost 250,000 distinct CDR3 sequences, more than 20% of them singletons, with less than 3.5% in the top ten. The rearrangement uses TRBV28 and TRBJ2-3; 9 bases are shared with TRBD2. This sequence was found in a girl aged 2 to 10 with Fanconi anemia, due to receive a stem cell transplant. The sequenced sample was PBMCs, obtained before TCRalphabeta/CD19-depleted stem cell transplant. The CDR3 is CASSLSVAGVPDTQYF. The CDR3 DNA follows: TGTGCCAGCAGTTTGTCGGTAGCGGGAGTGCCAGATACGCAGTATTTT.